One and the same sample provided the 3 T cell receptor beta chains below, sequenced in a study of blood T cell repertoires in COVID-19. The assay was immunoSEQ multiplex PCR, and TCRdb's table has in-frame clones only and misses some. The data contain about 33,000 clones, around 85% of them singletons. The sample consisted of peripheral blood. The source is a man aged 55 to 70 with active COVID-19.

V and J are TRBV25-1 and TRBJ2-3; the D gene is possibly TRBD2 (6 bases). The V and J ends lost 2 bases and 1 base respectively, with 13 bases between them. The CDR3 loop spans 16 amino acids. Germline loops: CDR1 MGHDK, CDR2 SYGVNS. CDR3 region: CASSETRGKGTDTQYF. CDR3 nucleotide sequence: TGTGCCAGCAGTGAAACTCGCGGGAAAGGCACAGATACGCAGTATTTT.

The V and J genes are TRBV28 and TRBJ2-7, with no clear D. The CDR3 runs 15 residues. CDR1 and CDR2 (germline): MDHEN, SYDVKM. The ends were cut back, 7 bases at V and 0 bases at J, with 16 bases in the middle. The CDR3 DNA follows: TGTGCCAGCACCCTTGACTCGATAAGCTCCTACGAGCAGTACTTC. Amino acids: CASTLDSISSYEQYF.

The chain uses TRBV24-1 and TRBJ1-5; TRBD1 matches at 10 bases. CDR1 and CDR2 from the germline V gene are KGHDR and SFDVKD. J lost 9 bases, V lost 4 bases, and 5 bases had no gene match. The CDR3 totals 14 residues. The DNA of the CDR3 is TGTGCCACCAGTGAACCGGGACAGGGGATGCCCCAGCATTTT. It yields the protein CATSEPGQGMPQHF.